The clone carrying this T cell receptor beta chain was counted at least ten times. Its antigen is still unknown. One junction end does not reproduce the germline sequence, and a read error may be involved. This sample was included in a study of regulatory T cells in long-lasting Graves disease. Investigators prepared the TCR beta libraries by applying iRepertoire HTBI primers and Arm-PCR of CDR3 regions. TCRdb analysed the multiplex PCR reads with MiXCR anew, one entry per CDR3 protein. The sample contains roughly 500,000 distinct CDR3 sequences, roughly 12% of which appear only once. Study-wide findings and caveats: Whereas new patients shared roughly 910 public clonotypes, persistent patients shared more, at approximately 2,500.

Germline-derived CDR1 and CDR2 are KGHDR and SFDVKD. The CDR3 is made up of 13 amino acids. Time point meaning: newly diagnosed GD, antithyroid drugs for less than 3 months. RNA extracted from PBMCs served as the sequencing template. Patients of an endocrinology department in Xi'an, China, were included. The same data also contributed to another study, on T cells in Graves' hyperthyroidism and ophthalmopathy.

This clonotype originated in a man aged 30-40 years with Graves disease. The V and J genes are TRBV24-1 and TRBJ2-6; D call uncertain. Here the sequenced sample was peripheral blood mononuclear cells (PBMCs), taken at new diagnosis, from a patient treated with antithyroid drugs. DNA for the CDR3: TGTGCCACCGGTGAATCTGGGGCCAACGTCCTGACTTTC. Its translation: CATGESGANVLTF.